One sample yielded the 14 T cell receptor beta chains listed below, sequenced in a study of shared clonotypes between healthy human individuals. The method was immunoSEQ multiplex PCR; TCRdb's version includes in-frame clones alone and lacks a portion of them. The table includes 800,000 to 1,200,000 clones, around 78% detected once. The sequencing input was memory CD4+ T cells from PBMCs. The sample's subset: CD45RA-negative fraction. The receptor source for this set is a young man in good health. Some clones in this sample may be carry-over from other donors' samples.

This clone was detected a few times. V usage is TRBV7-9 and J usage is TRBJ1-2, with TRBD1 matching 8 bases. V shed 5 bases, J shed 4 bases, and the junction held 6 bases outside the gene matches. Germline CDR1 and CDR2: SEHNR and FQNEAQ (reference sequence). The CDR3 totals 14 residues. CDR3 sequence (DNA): TGTGCCAGCAGCGTAATGGGACAGGCCTATGGCTACACCTTC. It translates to CASSVMGQAYGYTF.

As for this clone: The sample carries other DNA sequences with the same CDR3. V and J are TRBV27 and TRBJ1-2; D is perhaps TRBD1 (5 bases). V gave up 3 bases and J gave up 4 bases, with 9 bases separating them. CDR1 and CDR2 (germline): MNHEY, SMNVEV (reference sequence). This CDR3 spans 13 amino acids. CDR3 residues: CASSFRAGYGYTF. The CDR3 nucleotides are TGTGCCAGCAGTTTCAGGGCAGGCTATGGCTACACCTTC.

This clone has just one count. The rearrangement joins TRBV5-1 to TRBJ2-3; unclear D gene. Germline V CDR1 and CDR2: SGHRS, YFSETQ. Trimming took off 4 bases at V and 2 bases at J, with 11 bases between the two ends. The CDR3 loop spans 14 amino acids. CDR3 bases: TGCGCCAGCAGCATGGCTGGGTTCACAGATACGCAGTATTTT. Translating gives CASSMAGFTDTQYF.

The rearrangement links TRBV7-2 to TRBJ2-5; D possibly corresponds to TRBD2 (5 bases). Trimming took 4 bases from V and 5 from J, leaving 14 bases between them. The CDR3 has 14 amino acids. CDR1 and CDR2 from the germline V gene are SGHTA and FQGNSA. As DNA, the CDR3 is TGTGCCAGCAGCTCGACCAGTCGCGGGGAGACCCAGTACTTC. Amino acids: CASSSTSRGETQYF.

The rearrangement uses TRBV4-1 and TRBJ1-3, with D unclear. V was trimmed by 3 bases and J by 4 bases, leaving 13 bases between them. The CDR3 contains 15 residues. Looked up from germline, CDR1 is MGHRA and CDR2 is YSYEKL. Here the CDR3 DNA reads TGCGCCAGCAGCCAGGACCGCATGGAGGGAAACACCATATATTTT. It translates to CASSQDRMEGNTIYF.

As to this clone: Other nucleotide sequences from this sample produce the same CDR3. CDR3 loop: CASSSPRTSPDTQYF. The CDR3 nucleotides are TGTGCCAGCAGCTCCCCAAGGACTAGCCCAGATACGCAGTATTTT. V is TRBV7-2 and J is TRBJ2-3; 8 bases line up with TRBD2. The CDR3 has 15 amino acids. From germline, CDR1 is SGHTA and CDR2 FQGNSA. Trimming at V came to 4 bases and at J to 4 bases, leaving 7 bases not matched to a gene.

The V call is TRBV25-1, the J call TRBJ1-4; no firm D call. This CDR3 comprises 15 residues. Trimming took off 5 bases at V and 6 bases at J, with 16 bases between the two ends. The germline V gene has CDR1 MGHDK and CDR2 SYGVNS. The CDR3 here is CASSPPEGGDEKLFF. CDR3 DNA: TGTGCCAGCAGTCCACCAGAGGGTGGTGATGAAAAACTGTTTTTT. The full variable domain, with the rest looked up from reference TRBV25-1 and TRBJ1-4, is EADIYQTPRYLVIGTGKKITLECSQTMGHDKMYWYQQDPGMELHLIHYSYGVNSTEKGDLSSESTVSRIRTEHFPLTLESARPSHTSQYLCASSPPEGGDEKLFFGSGTQLSVL.

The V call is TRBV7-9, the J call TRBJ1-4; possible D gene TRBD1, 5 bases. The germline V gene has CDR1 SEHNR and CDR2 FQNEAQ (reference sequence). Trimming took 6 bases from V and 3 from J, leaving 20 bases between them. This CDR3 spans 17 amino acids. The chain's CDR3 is CASSLGTGGSANEKLFF. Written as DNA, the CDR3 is TGTGCCAGCAGTCTAGGGACGGGCGGTTCGGCTAATGAAAAACTGTTTTTT.

This chain's CDR3 is CASSQTSGRAYEQYF. CDR3 bases: TGTGCCAGCAGCCAAACTAGCGGGAGGGCCTACGAGCAGTACTTC. This chain uses TRBV4-2 with TRBJ2-7; 13 bases line up with TRBD2. Germline values: CDR1 LGHNA, CDR2 YNFKEQ. The CDR3 is 15 residues long. The trim removed 2 bases at V and 2 bases at J, leaving 0 bases unmatched.

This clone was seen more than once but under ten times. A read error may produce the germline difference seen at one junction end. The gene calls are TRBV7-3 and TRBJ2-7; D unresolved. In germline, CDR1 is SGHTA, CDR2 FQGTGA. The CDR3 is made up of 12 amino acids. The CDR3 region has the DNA TGTGCCAGCAGCCAAGGCCCCGAGCAGGTTCCCTTC. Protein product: CASSQGPEQVPF. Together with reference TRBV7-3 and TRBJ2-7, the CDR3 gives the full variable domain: GAGVSQTPSNKVTEKGKYVELRCDPISGHTALYWYRQSLGQGPEFLIYFQGTGAADDSGLPNDRFFAVRPEGSVSTLKIQRTERGDSAVYLCASSQGPEQVPFGPGTRLTVT.

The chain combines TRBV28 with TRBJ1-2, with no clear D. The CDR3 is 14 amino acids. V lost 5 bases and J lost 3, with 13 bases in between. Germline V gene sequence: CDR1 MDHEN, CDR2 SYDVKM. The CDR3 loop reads CASSPTPPDYGYTF. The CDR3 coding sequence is TGTGCCAGCAGTCCAACCCCCCCTGACTATGGCTACACCTTC.

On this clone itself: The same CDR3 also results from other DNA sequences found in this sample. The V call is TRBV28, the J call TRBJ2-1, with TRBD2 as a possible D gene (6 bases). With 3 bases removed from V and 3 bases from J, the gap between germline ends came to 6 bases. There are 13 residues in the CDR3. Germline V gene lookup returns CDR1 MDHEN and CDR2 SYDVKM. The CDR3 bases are TGTGCCAGCAGTTTTAGCGGCTACAATGAGCAGTTCTTC. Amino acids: CASSFSGYNEQFF.

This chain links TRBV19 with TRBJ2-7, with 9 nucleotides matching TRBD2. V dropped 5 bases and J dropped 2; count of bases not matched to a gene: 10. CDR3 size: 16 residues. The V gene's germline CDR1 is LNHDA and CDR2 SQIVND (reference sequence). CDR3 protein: CASSPGAGGGPYEQYF. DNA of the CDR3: TGTGCCAGTAGTCCGGGAGCGGGGGGCGGCCCCTACGAGCAGTACTTC.

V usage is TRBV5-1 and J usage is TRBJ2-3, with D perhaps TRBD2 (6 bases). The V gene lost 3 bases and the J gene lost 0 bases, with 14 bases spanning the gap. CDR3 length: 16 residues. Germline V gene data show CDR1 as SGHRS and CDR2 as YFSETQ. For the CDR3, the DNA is TGCGCCAGCAGCTCTCAACCGGGACTCAGCACAGATACGCAGTATTTT. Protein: CASSSQPGLSTDTQYF.